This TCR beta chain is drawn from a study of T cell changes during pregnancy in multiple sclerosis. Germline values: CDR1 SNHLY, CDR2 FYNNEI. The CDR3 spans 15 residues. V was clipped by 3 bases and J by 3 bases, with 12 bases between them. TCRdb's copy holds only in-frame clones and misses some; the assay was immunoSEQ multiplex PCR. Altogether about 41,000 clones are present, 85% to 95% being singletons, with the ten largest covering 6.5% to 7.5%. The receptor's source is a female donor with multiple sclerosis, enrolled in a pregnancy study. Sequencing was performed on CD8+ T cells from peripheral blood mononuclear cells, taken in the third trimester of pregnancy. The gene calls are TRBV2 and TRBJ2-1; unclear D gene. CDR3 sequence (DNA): TGTGCCAGCAGTGATTATTCGGGTTACTACAATGAGCAGTTCTTC. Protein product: CASSDYSGYYNEQFF.